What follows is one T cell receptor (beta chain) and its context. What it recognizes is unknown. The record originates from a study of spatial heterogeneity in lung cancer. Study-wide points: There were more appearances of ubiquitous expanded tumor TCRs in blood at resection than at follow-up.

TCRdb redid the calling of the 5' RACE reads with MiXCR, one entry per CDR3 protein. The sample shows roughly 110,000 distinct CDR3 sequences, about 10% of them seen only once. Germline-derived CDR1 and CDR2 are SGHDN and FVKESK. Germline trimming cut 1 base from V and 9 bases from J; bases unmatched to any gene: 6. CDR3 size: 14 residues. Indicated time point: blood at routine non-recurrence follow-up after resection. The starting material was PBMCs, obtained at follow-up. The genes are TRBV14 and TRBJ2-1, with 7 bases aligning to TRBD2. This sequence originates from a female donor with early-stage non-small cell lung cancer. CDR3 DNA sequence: TGTGCCAGCAGCCAAGGATCATGGGAGGGTGAGCAGTTCTTC. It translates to CASSQGSWEGEQFF.